This TCR beta chain was captured by sequencing in a study of shared clonotypes between healthy human individuals. Study-wide findings and caveats: Relative to clonotypes present in all four donors, those not shared had lower generation probabilities.

Clones were read by immunoSEQ multiplex PCR, and TCRdb kept only the in-frame ones, dropping some. The sample carries under 650,000 clones, 90% to 96% recorded once. A remark on this clone: Its antigen is as yet unknown.

The germline V gene encodes CDR1 SGHAT and CDR2 FQNNGV. The CDR3 covers 18 residues. V was clipped by 0 bases and J by 3 bases; unmatched bases: 10. The V gene is TRBV11-2, the J gene TRBJ1-5, with 8 nucleotides matching TRBD1. Sequences were obtained from naive CD4+ T cells sorted from blood. As for subset: CD45RA+ positively selected. The receptor was isolated from a woman aged 25 to 39 in good health. This CDR3 is CASSLDMAGGADNQPQHF. The DNA for the CDR3 is TGTGCCAGCAGCTTAGATATGGCAGGGGGCGCCGACAATCAGCCCCAGCATTTT.